This T cell receptor beta chain was captured by sequencing in a study of T-cell reconstitution after alpha-beta-depleted transplantation in children. TCRbeta library construction was performed incorporating unique molecular identifiers. Using its own MiXCR run on the PCR reads, TCRdb lists one record per CDR3 protein. Among a few hundred thousand distinct CDR3 sequences listed, roughly 7.8% were seen once. This clonotype was recorded a few times. Its antigen is currently unknown. The study's findings and limits: T-cell counts and diversity at one year post-transplant came mainly from newly produced T cells. Day-60 TCRbeta diversity that was high in some patients was derived from surviving recipient T cells and thymic progenitors.

This CDR3 has 16 residues. Germline CDR1 and CDR2: SGHRS and YFSETQ. The V end was cut by 0 bases, the J end by 4 bases, with 17 bases between. Sample: peripheral blood, taken 360 days after TCRalphabeta/CD19-depleted stem cell transplant. The TCR sequence derives from a female patient aged 2-15 years who had a stem cell transplant for Fanconi anemia, so the T cells may come from the graft donor. The chain recombines TRBV5-1 with TRBJ2-7; D might be TRBD1 or TRBD2, each matching 5 bases. The CDR3 here is CASSLAHGTVGYEQYF. Here the CDR3 DNA reads TGCGCCAGCAGCTTGGCCCATGGGACGGTGGGGTACGAGCAGTACTTC.